This TCR beta chain was recorded in a study of technical replicates of blood from several donors. Assay used: immunoSEQ multiplex PCR; TCRdb lists only in-frame clones, some missing. The repertoire has some 70,000 clones, 95% to 97% of them found once; the top ten carry 0.25% to 0.35%. The V segment lost 3 bases and the J segment 2 bases; nucleotides outside the gene matches: 10. The CDR3 sequence is 18 residues long. Germline loops: CDR1 LGHNA, CDR2 YSLEER. The chain uses TRBV4-3 and TRBJ2-2, with 9 bases fitting TRBD2. What was sequenced was T cells isolated from PBMCs. The receptor was derived from a human donor in good health. CDR3: CASSQRAGGRFNTGELFF. CDR3 coding DNA: TGCGCCAGCAGCCAGAGGGCGGGAGGGAGGTTTAACACCGGGGAGCTGTTTTTT.